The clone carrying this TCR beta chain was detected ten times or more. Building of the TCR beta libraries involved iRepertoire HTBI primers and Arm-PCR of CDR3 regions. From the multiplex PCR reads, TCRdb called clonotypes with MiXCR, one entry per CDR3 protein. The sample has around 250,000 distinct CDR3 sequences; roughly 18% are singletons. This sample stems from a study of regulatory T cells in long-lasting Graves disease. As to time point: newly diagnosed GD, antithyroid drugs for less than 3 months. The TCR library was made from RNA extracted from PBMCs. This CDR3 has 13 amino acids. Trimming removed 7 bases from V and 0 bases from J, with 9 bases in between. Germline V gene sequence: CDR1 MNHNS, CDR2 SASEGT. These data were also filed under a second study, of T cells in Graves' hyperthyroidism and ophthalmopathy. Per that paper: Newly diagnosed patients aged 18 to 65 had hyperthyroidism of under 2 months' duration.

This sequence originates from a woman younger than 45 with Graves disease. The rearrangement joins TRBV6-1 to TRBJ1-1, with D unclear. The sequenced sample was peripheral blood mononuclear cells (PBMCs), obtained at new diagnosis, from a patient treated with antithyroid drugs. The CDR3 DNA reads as TGTGCCAGCATGTCCAGAATGAACACTGAAGCTTTCTTT. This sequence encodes CASMSRMNTEAFF.